Following are 15 T cell receptor beta chains from one sample sequenced in a study of cytomegalovirus exposure and HLA in healthy donors. The PCR employed 60 Vbeta primers together with 13 Jbeta primers. Method: immunoSEQ multiplex PCR; TCRdb's copy keeps in-frame clones and lacks some. The table shows around 150,000 clones, with roughly 80% occurring only once. The specimen sequenced was PBMCs. The receptors were sampled from a male donor in good health and CMV-seronegative.

This chain connects TRBV19 to TRBJ1-1; 10 bases map to TRBD1. Trimming at V came to 4 bases and at J to 7 bases, leaving 9 bases not matched to a gene. Germline CDR1 reads LNHDA; CDR2 reads SQIVND (reference sequence). CDR3 length: 15 amino acids. The CDR3 here is CASSNRQTGGLEAFF. The CDR3 DNA sequence: TGTGCCAGTAGTAACCGTCAGACAGGGGGCCTTGAAGCTTTCTTT.

The chain's CDR3 is CASSRTGASYEQYF. CDR3 DNA sequence: TGTGCCAGCAGCAGGACAGGGGCCTCCTACGAGCAGTACTTC. The chain combines TRBV7-9 with TRBJ2-7; TRBD1 matches at 9 bases. Trimming took 5 bases from V and 0 from J; bases not matched to a gene: 2. Germline CDR1 is SEHNR and CDR2 is FQNEAQ (reference sequence). The CDR3 covers 14 residues.

The chain carries TRBV5-1 and TRBJ2-5; weak D call: TRBD1 (6 bases). Germline V gene lookup returns CDR1 SGHRS and CDR2 YFSETQ. This CDR3 spans 14 amino acids. Trimming pared 2 bases from V and 5 bases from J, leaving 13 bases between. The CDR3 bases are TGCGCCAGCAGCTTAGGGGCCCAGGGGGAGACCCAGTACTTC. Translation: CASSLGAQGETQYF.

V is TRBV9 and J is TRBJ1-2; D perhaps matches TRBD1 (5 bases). From germline, CDR1 is SGDLS and CDR2 YYNGEE. The CDR3 totals 15 residues. V was cut by 0 bases and J by 8 bases, with 17 bases left in between. CDR3 region: CASSVAPGGSRGYTF. DNA of the CDR3: TGTGCCAGCAGCGTAGCCCCCGGGGGGTCGAGAGGCTACACCTTC.

This clone was picked up a small number of times. The chain has TRBV2 and TRBJ2-7, with TRBD1 matching over 8 bases. J was trimmed by 3 bases and V by 3 bases; bases with no gene match: 4. Looked up from germline, CDR1 is SNHLY and CDR2 is FYNNEI. The CDR3 spans 14 residues. CDR3 bases: TGTGCCAGCAGTGAGCAGGGGGCGGGCTACGAGCAGTACTTC. Translation: CASSEQGAGYEQYF.

The chain combines TRBV7-2 with TRBJ2-5; D might be TRBD2 (6 bases). V lost 1 base to trimming and J lost 4 bases, with 19 bases between them. The CDR3 extends over 17 amino acids. Germline V gene data show CDR1 as SGHTA and CDR2 as FQGNSA. The CDR3 region has the DNA TGTGCCAGCAGCTTAGGGTTATCGGCGGGGTTTGGAGAGACCCAGTACTTC. Its translation: CASSLGLSAGFGETQYF.

This clone came up a few times. The gene calls are TRBV4-3 and TRBJ2-7, with 9 positions matching TRBD2. V shed 1 base, J shed 0 bases, and the junction held 4 bases outside the gene matches. Germline V gene data show CDR1 as LGHNA and CDR2 as YSLEER. The CDR3 is made up of 16 amino acids. CDR3 sequence reads: CASSQGLAGPSYEQYF. As DNA, the CDR3 is TGCGCCAGCAGCCAAGGCCTAGCGGGGCCCTCCTACGAGCAGTACTTC.

The genes are TRBV28 and TRBJ2-7; 9 nucleotides agree with TRBD1. Trimming cost V 7 bases and J 5 bases; bases outside gene matches: 12. The CDR3 has 15 residues. Per germline, CDR1 MDHEN and CDR2 SYDVKM. Here the CDR3 reads CASTPRGTGINEQYF. CDR3 DNA sequence: TGTGCCAGCACCCCACGGGGGACAGGGATCAACGAGCAGTACTTC.

The chain recombines TRBV7-9 with TRBJ2-7, with a tentative D call TRBD2 (5 bases). V shed 5 bases and J shed 2 bases, with 16 bases lying between them. This CDR3 comprises 15 residues. Germline assignment: CDR1 SEHNR and CDR2 FQNEAQ (reference sequence). The CDR3 coding sequence is TGTGCCAGCAGCCCCGTTGGGCCGCGGGCCTACGAGCAGTACTTC. Translating it yields CASSPVGPRAYEQYF.

The gene calls are TRBV9 and TRBJ1-2; no definite D call. Germline values: CDR1 SGDLS, CDR2 YYNGEE. The CDR3 loop spans 15 amino acids. Deletions cut 4 bases from V and 3 bases from J, with 16 bases between. The CDR3 DNA sequence: TGTGCCAGCAGCTCCCACAGAGGGCCTTACTATGGCTACACCTTC. It yields the protein CASSSHRGPYYGYTF.

The rearrangement joins TRBV5-1 to TRBJ1-2; TRBD1 matches at 9 bases. CDR3 length: 14 amino acids. V dropped 0 bases and J dropped 8; count of bases not matched to a gene: 5. CDR1 is SGHRS and CDR2 is YFSETQ in the germline V gene. This CDR3 reads CASSLGGQGGGYTF. Written as DNA, the CDR3 is TGCGCCAGCAGCTTGGGGGGACAGGGAGGCGGCTACACCTTC. Filled out from reference TRBV5-1 and TRBJ1-2, the complete variable domain reads KAGVTQTPRYLIKTRGQQVTLSCSPISGHRSVSWYQQTPGQGLQFLFEYFSETQRNKGNFPGRFSGRQFSNSRSEMNVSTLELGDSALYLCASSLGGQGGGYTFGSGTRLTVV.

V usage is TRBV28 and J usage is TRBJ2-5; weak D call: TRBD2 (7 bases). This CDR3 region has 13 residues. The V gene's germline CDR1 is MDHEN and CDR2 SYDVKM. Trimming took 8 bases from V and 7 from J, leaving 17 bases between them. The CDR3 loop reads CASGKGGRGTQYF. The CDR3 bases are TGTGCCAGCGGGAAAGGGGGGAGGGGGACCCAGTACTTC.

J is TRBJ1-6 and V is TRBV5-1; D possibly corresponds to TRBD1 (6 bases). Germline V gene data show CDR1 as SGHRS and CDR2 as YFSETQ. Trimming removed 3 bases at V and 3 bases at J, with 16 bases between. The CDR3 is 17 residues long. CDR3 in DNA: TGCGCCAGCAGCTCAGGACAGAGTGTTGTCTATAATTCACCCCTCCACTTT. As protein: CASSSGQSVVYNSPLHF.

The V and J genes are TRBV5-1 and TRBJ2-1; D perhaps matches TRBD1 (6 bases). The CDR3 extends over 14 amino acids. V dropped 0 bases and J dropped 5 bases, with 9 bases sitting between them. Germline V gene sequence: CDR1 SGHRS, CDR2 YFSETQ. CDR3 sequence reads: CASSLGGLDNEQFF. In nucleotides, the CDR3 is TGCGCCAGCAGCTTGGGGGGGCTTGACAATGAGCAGTTCTTC.

This clone was seen a single time. This chain links TRBV27 with TRBJ1-1, with TRBD1 as a possible D gene (5 bases). This CDR3 comprises 16 residues. CDR1 is MNHEY, CDR2 SMNVEV, per germline (reference sequence). The V end was cut by 2 bases, the J end by 1 base, with 14 bases between. The CDR3 reads CASSLAWGRANTEAFF. The CDR3 DNA is TGTGCCAGCAGTTTAGCGTGGGGCAGGGCGAACACTGAAGCTTTCTTT.